Listed below are T cell receptor beta chains from one sample, sequenced in a study of regulatory T cells in long-lasting Graves disease. A single record per CDR3 protein comes from TCRdb applying MiXCR to the multiplex PCR reads. Among fewer than 600,000 distinct CDR3 sequences, around a fifth were seen once, and the ten largest hold under 15%. The sample was peripheral blood mononuclear cells (PBMCs), taken when the disease was refractory, from a patient treated with antithyroid drugs. All receptors derive from a female donor with Graves disease. Both conserved end residues are part of each CDR3. A D gene is named only where the DNA matches it firmly. Expanded clones get a size class; other rows say once, few or many, or leave the size out.

TRBJ1-1 | . | TRBV24-1 | . | CATSDPVSGSEAFF | TGTGCCACCAGTGATCCCGTCTCAGGGTCTGAAGCTTTCTTT
TRBJ1-1 | . | TRBV11-3 | . | CAGSPYGVNTEAFF | TGTGCCGGCAGCCCGTACGGGGTGAACACTGAAGCTTTCTTT
TRBJ1-5 | many | TRBV6-1 | TRBD1 | CASSDNRGSNQPQHF | TGTGCCAGCAGTGATAACAGGGGAAGCAATCAGCCCCAGCATTTT
TRBJ2-6 | . | TRBV13 | TRBD1 | CASSLVAGTGGSSGANVLTF | TGTGCCAGCAGCTTAGTGGCCGGGACAGGGGGAAGCTCTGGGGCCAACGTCCTGACTTTC
TRBJ2-3 | . | TRBV5-1 | TRBD2 | CASSFSGGGADTQYF | TGCGCCAGCAGCTTTAGCGGGGGGGGAGCAGATACGCAGTATTTT
TRBJ2-6 | many | TRBV11-1 | . | CASSTRSGGLSDGANVLTF | TGTGCCAGCAGCACCCGCAGTGGGGGCTTAAGTGATGGGGCCAACGTCCTGACTTTC
TRBJ1-4 | . | TRBV18 | . | CASSPPRSNEKLFF | TGTGCCAGCTCACCACCACGGTCAAATGAAAAACTGTTTTTT
TRBJ2-7 | . | TRBV19 | TRBD1 | CASSKTGDYEQYF | TGTGCCAGTAGTAAAACAGGGGACTACGAGCAGTACTTC
TRBJ2-7 | . | TRBV7-9 | TRBD2 | CASSPREGLYEQYF | TGTGCCAGCAGCCCTCGGGAGGGCCTGTACGAGCAGTACTTC
TRBJ2-5 | . | TRBV7-9 | TRBD1 | CASSFRRWDRQETQYF | TGTGCCAGCAGTTTCCGCCGGTGGGACAGGCAAGAGACCCAGTACTTC
TRBJ2-7 | many | TRBV7-2 | TRBD2 | CASSLYGGLTGTRNPYEQYF | TGTGCCAGCAGCTTATACGGGGGATTAACCGGGACTAGAAATCCCTACGAGCAGTACTTC
TRBJ2-2 | few | TRBV7-2 | . | CASSLGVGIITGELFF | TGTGCCAGCAGCTTAGGGGTAGGGATTATCACCGGGGAGCTGTTTTTT
TRBJ2-7 | few | TRBV9 | TRBD1 | CASSVGGDREVQQYF | TGTGCCAGCAGCGTAGGAGGGGACAGGGAGGTGCAGCAGTACTTC
TRBJ1-2 | . | TRBV7-2 | . | CASSFSYRVGNYGYTF | TGTGCCAGCAGCTTTTCCTACAGGGTCGGAAACTATGGCTACACCTTC
TRBJ2-7 | few | TRBV28 | . | CASSLGQYPYEQYF | TGTGCCAGCAGCCTGGGGCAGTACCCCTACGAGCAGTACTTC
TRBJ2-7 | . | TRBV29-1 | TRBD1 | CSVRTTGGSYEQYF | TGCAGCGTTAGGACGACAGGGGGGTCCTACGAGCAGTACTTC
TRBJ1-1 | many | TRBV30 | . | CAWSVLVGGLTFF | TGTGCCTGGAGTGTACTGGTCGGGGGGCTGACTTTCTTT
TRBJ1-1 | . | TRBV6-1 | TRBD1 | CASLILRGGTPEAFF | TGTGCCAGCTTGATACTTAGAGGGGGCACCCCTGAAGCTTTCTTT
TRBJ2-7 | few | TRBV29-1 | . | CSVWGGGYEQYF | TGCAGCGTTTGGGGAGGAGGCTACGAGCAGTACTTC
TRBJ1-5 | many | TRBV5-1 | . | CASSPWGDQPQHF | TGCGCCAGCAGCCCCTGGGGTGATCAGCCCCAGCATTTT
TRBJ1-2 | many | TRBV7-6 | . | CASSPRAAQGDYGYTF | TGTGCCAGCAGCCCTAGGGCGGCCCAGGGAGACTATGGCTACACCTTC
TRBJ1-1 | . | TRBV19 | . | CASSMLAGAYTEAFF | TGTGCCAGTAGTATGTTGGCAGGGGCATATACTGAAGCTTTCTTT
TRBJ2-6 | few | TRBV29-1 | . | CSAKQSGANVLTF | TGCAGCGCTAAACAATCCGGGGCCAACGTCCTGACTTTC
TRBJ2-6 | few | TRBV6-1 | . | CAGADSGANVLTF | TGTGCCGGGGCGGACTCTGGGGCCAACGTCCTGACTTTC
TRBJ1-6 | many | TRBV7-2 | . | CASSFTGLGNSPLHF | TGTGCCAGCAGCTTTACAGGGCTAGGGAATTCACCCCTCCACTTT
TRBJ1-3 | few | TRBV6-5 | . | CASSYGAVHYSGNTIYF | TGTGCCAGCAGTTACGGGGCCGTTCACTACTCTGGAAACACCATATATTTT
TRBJ1-1 | many | TRBV12-3/TRBV12-4 | . | CASTKRTANTEAFF | TGTGCCAGCACCAAGAGGACGGCGAACACTGAAGCTTTCTTT
TRBJ2-7 | many | TRBV7-2 | TRBD1 | CASSSFGTGVSYEQYF | TGTGCCAGCAGCTCTTTCGGGACAGGGGTGAGCTACGAGCAGTACTTC
TRBJ1-3 | few | TRBV12-3/TRBV12-4 | . | CASSYVGNTIYF | TGTGCCAGCAGTTACGTCGGAAACACCATATATTTT
TRBJ2-7 | many | TRBV28 | . | CASSFFSGPDSYEQYF | TGTGCCAGCAGTTTCTTCTCTGGGCCTGACTCCTACGAGCAGTACTTC
TRBJ2-7 | . | TRBV7-2 | . | CASSLYGSPYSYEQYF | TGTGCCAGCAGCTTATACGGGAGCCCATACTCCTACGAGCAGTACTTC
TRBJ1-3 | . | TRBV10-2 | . | CASSDGTGYSGNTIYF | TGCGCCAGCAGTGACGGGACGGGATACTCTGGAAACACCATATATTTT
TRBJ1-6 | few | TRBV28 | . | CASRQQGSSYNSPLHF | TGTGCCAGCCGACAACAGGGTAGCTCCTATAATTCACCCCTCCACTTT
TRBJ1-5 | many | TRBV9 | . | CASGPGSSNQPQHF | TGTGCCAGCGGCCCCGGTAGTAGCAATCAGCCCCAGCATTTT
TRBJ1-1 | . | TRBV27 | . | CASSRVPEDTEAFF | TGTGCCAGCAGCAGGGTTCCGGAAGACACTGAAGCTTTCTTT
TRBJ2-3 | . | TRBV20-1 | . | CSASGGPTTDTQYF | TGCAGTGCTAGTGGGGGACCAACCACAGATACGCAGTATTTT
TRBJ2-7 | . | TRBV7-2 | TRBD2 | CASSFTSGGFSSYEQYF | TGTGCCAGCAGCTTCACTAGCGGGGGGTTTAGCTCCTACGAGCAGTACTTC
TRBJ2-1 | . | TRBV15 | . | CATSTRSRVGEQFF | TGTGCCACCAGCACGAGATCCCGCGTCGGTGAGCAGTTCTTC
TRBJ2-2 | few | TRBV14 | . | CASSHRLNGELFF | TGTGCCAGCAGCCACAGACTTAACGGGGAGCTGTTTTTT
TRBJ1-5 | many | TRBV7-2 | . | CASSSDTGGNQPQHF | TGTGCCAGCAGCTCAGATACAGGTGGCAATCAGCCCCAGCATTTT
TRBJ1-1 | many | TRBV15 | . | CATSRSPLRTRMNTEAFF | TGTGCCACCAGCAGATCCCCATTGCGGACACGCATGAACACTGAAGCTTTCTTT
TRBJ1-4 | . | TRBV19 | . | CASSIDRWGANEKLFF | TGTGCCAGTAGTATAGATCGATGGGGCGCCAATGAAAAACTGTTTTTT
TRBJ1-2 | . | TRBV10-3 | . | CAISEEGKGGYTF | TGTGCCATCAGTGAAGAGGGCAAGGGTGGCTACACCTTC
TRBJ1-4 | . | TRBV12-3/TRBV12-4 | . | CASSYIGVTNEKLFF | TGTGCCAGCAGTTATATAGGAGTTACTAATGAAAAACTGTTTTTT
TRBJ2-1 | few | TRBV19 | . | CASSILRTYNEQFF | TGTGCCAGTAGTATACTTCGAACCTACAATGAGCAGTTCTTC
TRBJ2-2 | . | TRBV6-1 | . | CASTSQTGELFF | TGTGCCAGCACCAGCCAGACCGGGGAGCTGTTTTTT
TRBJ2-7 | many | TRBV28 | . | CASSLQGYAYEQYF | TGTGCCAGCAGTTTACAGGGGTATGCTTACGAGCAGTACTTC
TRBJ2-5 | few | TRBV28 | TRBD2 | CASTPLGLAGESEETQYF | TGTGCCAGCACCCCCCTGGGACTAGCGGGAGAATCTGAAGAGACCCAGTACTTC
TRBJ1-1 | few | TRBV7-8 | . | CASSPTQGNTEAFF | TGTGCCAGCAGTCCCACACAGGGGAACACTGAAGCTTTCTTT
TRBJ1-4 | . | TRBV10-3 | TRBD1 | CAISAGQPNEKLFF | TGTGCCATCAGTGCGGGACAGCCTAATGAAAAACTGTTTTTT
TRBJ2-1 | . | TRBV30 | TRBD1 | CAWTSDRGGNEQFF | TGTGCCTGGACCTCGGACAGGGGGGGCAATGAGCAGTTCTTC
TRBJ2-7 | few | TRBV9 | TRBD1 | CASSEGTGGPYEQYF | TGTGCCAGCAGCGAAGGGACAGGGGGCCCCTACGAGCAGTACTTC
TRBJ2-2 | . | TRBV5-1 | . | CASSLVYPDTGELFF | TGCGCCAGCAGCTTGGTCTACCCGGACACCGGGGAGCTGTTTTTT
TRBJ2-5 | few | TRBV5-6 | . | CASSFQRQETQYF | TGTGCCAGCAGCTTTCAGCGGCAAGAGACCCAGTACTTC